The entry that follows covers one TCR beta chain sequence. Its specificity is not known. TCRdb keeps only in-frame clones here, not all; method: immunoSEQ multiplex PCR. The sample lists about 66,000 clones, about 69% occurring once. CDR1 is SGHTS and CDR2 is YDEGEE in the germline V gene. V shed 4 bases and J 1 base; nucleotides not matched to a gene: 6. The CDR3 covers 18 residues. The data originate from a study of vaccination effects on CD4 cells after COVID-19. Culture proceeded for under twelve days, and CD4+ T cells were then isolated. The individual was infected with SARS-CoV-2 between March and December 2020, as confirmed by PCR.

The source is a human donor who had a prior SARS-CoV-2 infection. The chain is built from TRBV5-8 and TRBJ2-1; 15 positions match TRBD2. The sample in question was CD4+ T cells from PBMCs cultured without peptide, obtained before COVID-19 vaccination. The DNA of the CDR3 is TGTGCCAGCAGCCCTCGGACTAGCGGGAGGGGATCCTACAATGAGCAGTTCTTC. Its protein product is CASSPRTSGRGSYNEQFF. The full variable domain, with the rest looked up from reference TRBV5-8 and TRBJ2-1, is EAGVTQSPTHLIKTRGQQATLRCSPISGHTSVYWYQQALGLGLQFLLWYDEGEERNRGNFPPRFSGRQFPNYSSELNVNALELEDSALYLCASSPRTSGRGSYNEQFFGPGTRLTVL.